This paragraph covers one T cell receptor (beta chain) sequence. Its antigen is unidentified. Only in-frame clones appear in the TCRdb table, and some are missing; sequencing was by immunoSEQ multiplex PCR. There are more than 12,000 clones in the sample; approximately 68% occur only once, and approximately 25% lies in the top ten. Trimming left V 0 bases short and J 6 bases short, with 25 bases between. Per germline, CDR1 SGDLS and CDR2 YYNGEE. The CDR3 has 19 amino acids. This entry comes from a study of vaccination effects on CD4 cells after COVID-19. Overall study results and limits: Clones arising from infection and from vaccination showed marked clonal contraction late after vaccination. Convalescent patients were few in the study, and early post-infection timepoints were absent.

Expansion of antigen-specific CD4+ T cells with viral peptide pools was carried out by the ViraFEST assay before sequencing. Following 10 days of culture, CD4+ T cells were isolated. All participants had two doses of either the BNT162b2 or mRNA-1273 vaccine. Negative nucleocapsid antibody tests before and after vaccination confirmed no previous SARS-CoV-2 infection. Specimen: CD4+ T cells from PBMCs cultured with HCoV-NL63 spike peptides, collected after COVID-19 vaccination. The sequence was collected from a human donor who received a COVID-19 vaccine. This chain joins TRBV9 and TRBJ2-1; D gene uncertain. Here the CDR3 DNA reads TGTGCCAGCAGCGTAGCGTCAGTAATGAAGGGTGCGGCCCCCAATGAGCAGTTCTTC. This translates into CASSVASVMKGAAPNEQFF.